This T cell receptor delta chain appears in the sequencing data of a study of gamma-delta T cells after stem cell transplantation. Germline loops: CDR1 TVYSNPD, CDR2 GDNSRS (reference sequence). V was trimmed by 2 bases and J by 9 bases, leaving 13 bases between them. The CDR3 has 11 residues. TCRdb reanalysed the RT-PCR reads with CATT. The sample has more than 2,000 delta-chain clones; around 25% are singletons. The rearrangement uses TRDV3 and TRDJ1, with D perhaps TRDD3 (5 bases). The sample was gamma-delta T cells. This clonotype was obtained from a human donor. It is not recorded whose cells these are; they may come from a transplant donor. CDR3 protein: CAFRGRGELIF. Written as DNA, the CDR3 is TGTGCCTTTCGAGGCAGGGGAGAACTCATCTTT.